The rows below give T cell receptor beta chains drawn from one sample of a study of PD-1 blockade in classical Hodgkin lymphoma. Produced via immunoSEQ multiplex PCR; TCRdb's table is partial and in-frame only. Here the sample spans 60,000 to 65,000 clones, about nine tenths being singletons. Source: peripheral blood mononuclear cells (PBMCs), taken at baseline. The source of these receptors is a human donor with classical Hodgkin lymphoma. CDR3s include the opening cysteine and the closing phenylalanine or tryptophan. Each record gives: V gene, J gene, D gene, CDR3 length, CDR3 DNA, CDR3 protein. A D gene is named only where the DNA matches it firmly.

V gene: TRBV30; J gene: TRBJ2-7; D gene: TRBD1; CDR3 length: 16; CDR3 DNA: TGTGCCTGGAGTGTACTCTTAGGGACAGGGAACTACGAGCAGTACTTC; CDR3 protein: CAWSVLLGTGNYEQYF
V gene: TRBV19; J gene: TRBJ1-5; D gene: NA; CDR3 length: 15; CDR3 DNA: TGTGCCAGCAGAAGTATAATGGCAGGCAATCAGCCCCAGCATTTT; CDR3 protein: CASRSIMAGNQPQHF
V gene: TRBV14; J gene: TRBJ2-5; D gene: NA; CDR3 length: 16; CDR3 DNA: TGTGCCAGCAGCCAAGATCTTTCAGGGATTACCGGGGCCCAGTACTTC; CDR3 protein: CASSQDLSGITGAQYF
V gene: TRBV19; J gene: TRBJ2-7; D gene: TRBD1; CDR3 length: 15; CDR3 DNA: TGTGCCAGTAGTATGGGGACAGGGCTCTCTTACGAGCAGTACTTC; CDR3 protein: CASSMGTGLSYEQYF
V gene: TRBV30; J gene: TRBJ1-2; D gene: NA; CDR3 length: 16; CDR3 DNA: TGTGCCTGGAGTCATGGGGAGTTCTCTAGGAGATATGGCTACACCTTC; CDR3 protein: CAWSHGEFSRRYGYTF
V gene: TRBV5-1; J gene: TRBJ2-2; D gene: NA; CDR3 length: 13; CDR3 DNA: TGCGCCAGCAGCTTTGAGAACACCGGGGAGCTGTTTTTT; CDR3 protein: CASSFENTGELFF
V gene: TRBV27; J gene: TRBJ1-1; D gene: NA; CDR3 length: 16; CDR3 DNA: TGTGCCAGCAGCAAAAGACACGGCGGGGGAAACACTGAAGCTTTCTTT; CDR3 protein: CASSKRHGGGNTEAFF
V gene: TRBV29-1; J gene: TRBJ2-1; D gene: NA; CDR3 length: 9; CDR3 DNA: TGCAGCGTTGAACGTGAGCAGTTCTTC; CDR3 protein: CSVEREQFF
V gene: TRBV29-1; J gene: TRBJ2-2; D gene: NA; CDR3 length: 16; CDR3 DNA: TGCAGCGTTGTATTATTGAGGGAAACGAACACCGGGGAGCTGTTTTTT; CDR3 protein: CSVVLLRETNTGELFF
V gene: TRBV18; J gene: TRBJ1-2; D gene: NA; CDR3 length: 11; CDR3 DNA: TGTGCCAGCTCACCGGTTGAAGGCTACACCTTC; CDR3 protein: CASSPVEGYTF
V gene: TRBV21-1; J gene: TRBJ2-3; D gene: NA; CDR3 length: 20; CDR3 DNA: TGTGCCAGCCCTGCATTGGGACTAGCAGCCTTTACAACTAGCACAGATACGCAGTATTTT; CDR3 protein: CASPALGLAAFTTSTDTQYF
V gene: TRBV2; J gene: TRBJ1-6; D gene: NA; CDR3 length: 12; CDR3 DNA: TGTGCCAGCAACTCCAACGGTTCACCCCTCCACTTT; CDR3 protein: CASNSNGSPLHF
V gene: TRBV19; J gene: TRBJ1-2; D gene: TRBD1; CDR3 length: 16; CDR3 DNA: TGTGCCAGTAGTATGGGGGGACAGGTTACCAACTATGGCTACACCTTC; CDR3 protein: CASSMGGQVTNYGYTF
V gene: TRBV7-6; J gene: TRBJ1-3; D gene: NA; CDR3 length: 17; CDR3 DNA: TGTGCCAGCAGGTCCGGGACACCTACCATCTCTGGAAACACCATATATTTT; CDR3 protein: CASRSGTPTISGNTIYF